The 4 T cell receptor delta chains below all came from one sample that was sequenced in a study of delta chains in infants with herpesvirus infections. Gamma-chain- and delta-chain-specific primers converted PBMC RNA into TCR cDNA. TCRdb fed the RT-PCR reads to CATT. The table has 130 to 150 delta-chain clones, 33% seen once. The source material was peripheral blood, sampled at time point 1 of longitudinal follow-up. The receptors were sampled from a human donor who was a Ugandan infant, either HIV-exposed or HIV-unexposed (not recorded which).

Concerning this clone: TCRdb has a much larger clone's protein, which differs at residue 15 from the translation of this DNA, likely because of a read error; what is shown is the protein translated from the DNA. The V call is TRDV1, the J call TRDJ1; 12 nucleotides align to TRDD3. In the absence of a J gene in TCRdb, the DNA was matched to germline to assign it here. Germline values: CDR1 TSWWSYY, CDR2 QGS. J lost 2 bases, V lost 4 bases, and 26 bases had no gene match. The CDR3 is 23 residues long. The CDR3 nucleotides are TGTGCTCTTGGGGTCATCCTTCCTAAACGTACTGGGGGATACCTGAGCCCGACCGATAAACTCATCTTT. Its translation: CALGVILPKRTGGYLSPTDKLIF.

The sample holds a few counts of this clone. TCRdb attributes to this sequence the protein of a much larger clone, which differs from the DNA translation at residue 8; a read error is likely, and the protein displayed is translated from the DNA. The chain carries TRDV1 and TRDJ1; 12 nucleotides agree with TRDD3. TCRdb gives no J gene; it was assigned here by matching the DNA to germline. The CDR3 spans 23 residues. CDR1 and CDR2 (germline): TSWWSYY, QGS. Trimming took 4 bases from V and 2 from J; bases not matched to a gene: 26. The CDR3 sequence: CALGVILTKRTGGYPSPTDKLIF. CDR3 DNA: TGTGCTCTTGGGGTCATCCTTACTAAACGTACTGGGGGATACCCGAGCCCGACCGATAAACTCATCTTT.

On this clone: TCRdb's protein, taken from a much larger clone, differs from this DNA's translation at residue 11, likely owing to a read error; the protein displayed comes from the DNA. The chain is built from TRDV1 and TRDJ1; the D gene is possibly TRDD2 (6 bases). The CDR3 extends over 21 amino acids. The germline V gene encodes CDR1 TSWWSYY and CDR2 QGS. Trimming removed 0 bases from V and 5 bases from J, with 31 bases in between. Written as DNA, the CDR3 is TGTGCTCTTGGGGAACTTCGGTCCTACGCTAGGGGAGGGACCTTCGGAGATAAACTCATCTTT. As protein: CALGELRSYARGGTFGDKLIF.

This clone is classed as medium-sized (0.01 to 0.1%). A far larger clone is one base from this, pointing to a likely read error. V is TRDV1 and J is TRDJ1, with 10 bases fitting TRDD3. TCRdb does not report a J gene; here it was assigned by matching the DNA to germline references. The J segment lost 2 bases and the V segment lost 4 bases, leaving 28 bases of the junction unmatched. This CDR3 region has 23 residues. Germline CDR1 TSWWSYY, CDR2 QGS. The CDR3 region has the DNA TGTGCTCTTGGGGTCATCCTTCCTAAACGTACTGGGGGATGCCCGAGCCCGACCGATAAACTCATCTTT. As protein: CALGVILPKRTGGCPSPTDKLIF.